The source of this T cell receptor (beta chain) is a study of Graves' ophthalmopathy and Graves' hyperthyroidism. Study background: Before any treatment was given, at initial diagnosis, peripheral blood was collected. Points from the study as a whole: Most thyroid clonotypes with frequency above 0.001 were detected in blood too.

Orbital computed tomography and thyroid ultrasound, along with TRAb, serum thyroxine and clinical symptoms, underpinned diagnosis. The sequenced template was RNA, covering the TCR beta CDR3 region. RT-PCR in the first round used HTBI primers; a second-round multiplex PCR followed. TCRdb passed the multiplex PCR reads through MiXCR, listing each CDR3 protein once. The table shows under 400,000 distinct CDR3 sequences, with about a sixth occurring only once. This clonotype was detected many times. Its antigen is unknown. The CDR3 runs to 14 residues. V was shortened by 5 bases and J by 0 bases, with 11 bases between the two germline ends. CDR1 is DFQATT, CDR2 SNEGSKA, per germline (reference sequence).

This chain joins TRBV20-1 and TRBJ1-5, with D hard to call. This TCR came from an adult man with Graves' ophthalmopathy. The material sequenced was peripheral blood. This CDR3 reads CSAAGRPSNQPQHF. DNA of the CDR3: TGCAGTGCTGCGGGGAGGCCTAGCAATCAGCCCCAGCATTTT.